What follows is one TCR beta chain and its context. This CDR3 has 19 residues. V was shortened by 1 base and J by 0 bases, with 16 bases between the two germline ends. CDR1 and CDR2 from the germline V gene are MGHRA and YSYEKL. The data are from a study of blood T cell repertoires in COVID-19. The table came from immunoSEQ multiplex PCR; TCRdb's copy has only in-frame clones and leaves some out. Found here are approximately 35,000 clones, around 80% of them singletons; the top ten hold roughly 29%. The clonotype was recovered from a man older than 75 with acute or convalescent COVID-19. This chain uses TRBV4-1 with TRBJ2-6, with D perhaps matching TRBD1 (5 bases). Input material: peripheral blood. CDR3 bases: TGCGCCAGCAGCCAAGGAGCAGGGCTCCCTAGCTCTGGGGCCAACGTCCTGACTTTC. As protein: CASSQGAGLPSSGANVLTF.